The T cell receptor beta chain described here comes from a study of blood T cell repertoires in COVID-19. Overall study: Samples of COVID-19 (acute and convalescent) were obtained from the United States, Italy and Spain.

The germline V gene has CDR1 MNHEY and CDR2 SVGEGT. The germline V and J ends were trimmed by 8 bases and 0 bases, with 11 bases remaining between them. The CDR3 has 14 amino acids. Method: immunoSEQ multiplex PCR; TCRdb's copy keeps in-frame clones and lacks some. This table has roughly 150,000 clones, just under 85% appearing once. The receptor was derived from a woman older than 75 with COVID-19, enrolled during active disease. J is TRBJ2-1 and V is TRBV6-2 or TRBV6-3; D is unclear. The sample consisted of peripheral blood. The CDR3 spells CASCLGSSYNEQFF. CDR3 sequence (DNA): TGTGCCAGCTGTTTGGGCAGCTCCTACAATGAGCAGTTCTTC.